This TCR beta chain emerged from a study of blood T cells in healthy people across ages. Germline CDR1 is ENHRY and CDR2 is SYGVKD. This CDR3 region has 15 residues. Between the trimmed V and J ends, which lost 6 bases and 0 bases, there was a span of 13 bases. Through a sample-barcoded 5' primer and a J-beta primer mix, a second PCR was run for roughly 6 to 12 cycles. Using its own MiXCR run on the 5' RACE reads, TCRdb lists one record per CDR3 protein. Here the sample spans some 940,000 distinct CDR3 sequences, around 29% being singletons. The same sample was also studied in work on T cells of mothers and their children. As reported in that work: Material was donated by three healthy Caucasian mothers and their six children. Unrelated mother-child pairs always had slightly, but never significantly, lower normalized overlap than related pairs.

This receptor was taken from a woman aged 40 to 50 in good health. This sequence joins TRBV10-3 and TRBJ2-3; weak D call: TRBD2 (6 bases). The sequenced material came from blood. The DNA of the CDR3 is TGTGCCATCAGCGCCGGGACTCTGAGCACAGATACGCAGTATTTT. Its translation is CAISAGTLSTDTQYF.